This TCR beta chain was profiled in a study of T cells in Graves' hyperthyroidism and ophthalmopathy. Study-wide results and limits: Blood samples included most of the expanded thyroid clonotypes exceeding 0.001.

The table lists this clonotype with a count of one. Its matching antigen is unknown. It was RNA transcripts that yielded the amplified TCR beta CDR3 regions. First-round RT-PCR with HTBI primers amplified the TCR CDR3 region. TCRdb re-analysed the multiplex PCR reads in MiXCR, keeping a single row per CDR3 protein. The sample records about 640,000 distinct CDR3 sequences, more than 14% being singletons. The germline V gene encodes CDR1 MGHDK and CDR2 SYGVNS. V dropped 4 bases and J dropped 0 bases, with 3 bases sitting between them. CDR3 length: 12 residues. The sequenced sample was blood. This chain connects TRBV25-1 to TRBJ1-2; D uncertain. The sequence was collected from a woman in her forties or fifties with Graves' ophthalmopathy. The CDR3 is CASSGANYGYTF. In DNA form, the CDR3 reads TGTGCCAGCAGTGGGGCTAACTATGGCTACACCTTC.